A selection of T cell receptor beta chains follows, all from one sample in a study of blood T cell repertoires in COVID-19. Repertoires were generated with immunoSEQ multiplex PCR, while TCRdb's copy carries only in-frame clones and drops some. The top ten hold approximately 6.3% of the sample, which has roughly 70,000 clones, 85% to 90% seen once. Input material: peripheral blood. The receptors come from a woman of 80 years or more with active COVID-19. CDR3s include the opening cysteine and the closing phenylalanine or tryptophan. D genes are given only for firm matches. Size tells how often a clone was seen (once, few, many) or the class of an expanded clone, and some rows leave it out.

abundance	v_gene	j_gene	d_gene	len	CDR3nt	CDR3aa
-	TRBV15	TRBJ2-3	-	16	TGTGCCACCAGCAGAGAACGAGAGGGGGTCGCCTCTACGCAGTATTTT	CATSREREGVASTQYF
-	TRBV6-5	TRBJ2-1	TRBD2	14	TGTGCCAGCAGTCCGGGACTAGCGTACAATGAGCAGTTCTTC	CASSPGLAYNEQFF
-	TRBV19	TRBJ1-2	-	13	TGTGCCAGTAGTGTTAACGGGAGGTATGGCTACACCTTC	CASSVNGRYGYTF
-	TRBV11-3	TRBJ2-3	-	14	TGTGCCAGCAGCCTAGGACACCTCACAGATACGCAGTATTTT	CASSLGHLTDTQYF
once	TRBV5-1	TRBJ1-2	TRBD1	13	TGCGCCAGCAGCTCAGGACAGGGTTGGGGCTACACCTTC	CASSSGQGWGYTF
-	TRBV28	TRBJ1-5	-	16	TGTGCCAGCAGTTTAGGGAGGAGATATCGCAATCAGCCCCAGCATTTT	CASSLGRRYRNQPQHF
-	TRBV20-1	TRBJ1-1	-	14	TGCAGTGCTAGTTCGCGGAATCTATGGACTGAAGCTTTCTTT	CSASSRNLWTEAFF
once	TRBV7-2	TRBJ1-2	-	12	TGTGCCAGCAGCTCCGGACAACATGGCTACACCTTC	CASSSGQHGYTF
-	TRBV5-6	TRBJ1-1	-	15	TGTGCCAGCAGCTTGGTTGGTTTGGGAGGGACTGAAGCTTTCTTT	CASSLVGLGGTEAFF
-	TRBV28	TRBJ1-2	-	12	TGTGCCAGCAGACTTGGGACATCTGGCTACACCTTC	CASRLGTSGYTF
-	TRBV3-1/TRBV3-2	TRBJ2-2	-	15	TGTGCCAGCAGCCCACTGAAAACGAACACCGGGGAGCTGTTTTTT	CASSPLKTNTGELFF
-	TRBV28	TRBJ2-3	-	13	TGTGCCAGCGGGCGGGTAAGCACAGATACGCAGTATTTT	CASGRVSTDTQYF
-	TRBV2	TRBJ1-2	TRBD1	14	TGTGCCAGCAGTCAGGGACAGGGGTCCTATGGCTACACCTTC	CASSQGQGSYGYTF
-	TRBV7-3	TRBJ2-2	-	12	TGTGCCAGCAGCACAACAGCCGGGGAGCTGTTTTTT	CASSTTAGELFF
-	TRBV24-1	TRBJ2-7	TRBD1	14	TGTGCCACCAGTGATACGACAGGGTCGGCCGAGCAGTACTTC	CATSDTTGSAEQYF
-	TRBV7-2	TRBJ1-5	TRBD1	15	TGTGCCAGCAGCATACAGGGGGCAGGCAATCAGCCCCAGCATTTT	CASSIQGAGNQPQHF
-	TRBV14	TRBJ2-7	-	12	TGTGCCAGCAGCCAAAGGGGATACGAGCAGTACTTC	CASSQRGYEQYF
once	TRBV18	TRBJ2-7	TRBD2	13	TGTGCCACGATGGGGGAGGGCCTCTACGAGCAGTACTTC	CATMGEGLYEQYF
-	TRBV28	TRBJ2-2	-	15	TGTGCCAGCAGTCCAAGGACAGTCGGGACCGGGGAGCTGTTTTTT	CASSPRTVGTGELFF
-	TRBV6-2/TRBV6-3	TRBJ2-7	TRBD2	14	TGTGCCAGCAGTTCAGCGGGAGGCTACCCCGAGCAGTACTTC	CASSSAGGYPEQYF
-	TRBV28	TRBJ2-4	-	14	TGTGCCAGCAGTTTACCCACTAGCCCAAACATTCAGTACTTC	CASSLPTSPNIQYF
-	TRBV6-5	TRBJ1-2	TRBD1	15	TGTGCCAGCAGCGGACCATACAGGGGGCCCTATGACTACACCTTC	CASSGPYRGPYDYTF
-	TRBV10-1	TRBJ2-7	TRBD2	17	TGCGCCAGCAGTGAGTGGAAAATAGCGGGAGGGGTAAACGAGCAGTACTTC	CASSEWKIAGGVNEQYF
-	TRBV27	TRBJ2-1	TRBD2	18	TGTGCCAGCAGTCTGGGACTAGCGGGAGGCGGCTCCTACAATGAGCAGTTCTTC	CASSLGLAGGGSYNEQFF
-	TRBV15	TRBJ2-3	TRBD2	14	TGTGCCACCAGGGAAGCGGGAGGGAGACATACGCAGTATTTT	CATREAGGRHTQYF
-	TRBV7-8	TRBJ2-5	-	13	TGTGCCAGCAGCTTAGGAGGGATAGAGACCCAGTACTTC	CASSLGGIETQYF
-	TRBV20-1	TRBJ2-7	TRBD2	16	TGCAGTGCTAGTATTCCGGGACTAGCGGGGAGCTACGAGCAGTACTTC	CSASIPGLAGSYEQYF
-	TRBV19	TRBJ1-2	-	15	TGTGCCAGTAGTCTCTACTCGAGGGAGACTCATGGCTACACCTTC	CASSLYSRETHGYTF
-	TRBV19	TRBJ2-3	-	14	TGTGCCAGTAGTATAGTCTCTGGAGCAGATACGCAGTATTTT	CASSIVSGADTQYF
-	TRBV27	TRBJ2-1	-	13	TGTGCCAGCAGTTTACGAGGATACAATGAGCAGTTCTTC	CASSLRGYNEQFF
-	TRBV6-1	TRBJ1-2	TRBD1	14	TGTGCCAGCAGTGAAATTGGGACAGGGGCCGGCTACACCTTC	CASSEIGTGAGYTF
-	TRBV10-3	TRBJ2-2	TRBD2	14	TGTGCCACTGGGACTAGTGGGCTCCCCGGGGAGCTGTTTTTT	CATGTSGLPGELFF
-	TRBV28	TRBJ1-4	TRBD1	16	TGTGCCAGCAGTGAACTCGGGACAGATATTAATGAAAAACTGTTTTTT	CASSELGTDINEKLFF
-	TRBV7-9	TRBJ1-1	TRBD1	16	TGTGCCAGCAGCTCCCAACAGGGGGCAAAGAACACTGAAGCTTTCTTT	CASSSQQGAKNTEAFF
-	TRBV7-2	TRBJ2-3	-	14	TGTGCCAGCAGCTCGATACTCGTCTCAGATACGCAGTATTTT	CASSSILVSDTQYF
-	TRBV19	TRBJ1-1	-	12	TGTGCCAGTAGCCTACACCTAGCTGAAGCTTTCTTT	CASSLHLAEAFF
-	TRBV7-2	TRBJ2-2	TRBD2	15	TGTGCCAGCAGATCAGCGGGAGGCGGAACCGGGGAGCTGTTTTTT	CASRSAGGGTGELFF
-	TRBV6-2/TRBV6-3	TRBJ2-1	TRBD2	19	TGTGCCAGCAGTTACGGGTTTCAAATTGAGACTAGCGGGAGGCGGGAGCAGTTCTTC	CASSYGFQIETSGRREQFF
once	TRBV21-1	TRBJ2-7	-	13	TGTGCCAGCAGCAAAGTAGCAGGAGGCGAGCAGTACTTC	CASSKVAGGEQYF
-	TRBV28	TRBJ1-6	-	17	TGTGCCAGCAGTCCCATTACAGGGAGCTCCTATAATTCACCCCTCCACTTT	CASSPITGSSYNSPLHF
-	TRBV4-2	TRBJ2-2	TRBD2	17	TGTGCCAGCAGCCAAGATGGTAGCGGGAGTAGCACCGGGGAGCTGTTTTTT	CASSQDGSGSSTGELFF
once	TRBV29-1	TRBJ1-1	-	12	TGCAGCGTTGGGAGGGGCGGAACTGAAGCTTTCTTT	CSVGRGGTEAFF
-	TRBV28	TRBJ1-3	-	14	TGTGCCAGCAGCATCGGGGGGCCTGGAAACACCATATATTTT	CASSIGGPGNTIYF
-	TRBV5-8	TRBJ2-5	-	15	TGTGCCAGCAGCTTGTTTCTACTCATCAGGGAGACCCAGTACTTC	CASSLFLLIRETQYF
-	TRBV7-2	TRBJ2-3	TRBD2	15	TGTGCCAGCAGCTTAGTGGGACTAGCTAGCGATACGCAGTATTTT	CASSLVGLASDTQYF
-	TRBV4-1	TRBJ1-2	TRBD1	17	TGCGCCAGCAGCCAAGATCAGAGGACAGGGATTGGGTATGGCTACACCTTC	CASSQDQRTGIGYGYTF
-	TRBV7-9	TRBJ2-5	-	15	TGTGCCAGCAGCTTAGGGGCAGACAGAGGAGAGACCCAGTACTTC	CASSLGADRGETQYF
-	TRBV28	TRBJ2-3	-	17	TGTGCCAGCAGCCAGGGGTTAGCGAGACCAGGCACAGATACGCAGTATTTT	CASSQGLARPGTDTQYF
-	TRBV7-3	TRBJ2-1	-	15	TGTGCCAGCAGCTTAGACAGGAGCTCCTACAATGAGCAGTTCTTC	CASSLDRSSYNEQFF